This T cell receptor beta chain was recovered during a study of T cells in localized non-small cell lung cancer. Deletions cut 7 bases from V and 4 bases from J, with 19 bases between. The CDR3 totals 16 residues. From germline, CDR1 is SGHVS and CDR2 FQNEAQ. With respect to this clone: Antigen: not known.

Some clones are missing from TCRdb's copy, which holds only in-frame ones; the method was immunoSEQ multiplex PCR. The sample yields 130,000 or so clones, roughly nine tenths seen once. Overall study findings and caveats: In the blood, greater T cell density corresponded to longer overall survival. For the top 100 tumor clones, a median about 62 also appeared in adjacent lung. Uninvolved adjacent lung had the highest recorded T cell clonality, with tumor below it.

The chain employs TRBV7-8 and TRBJ2-2, with a weak D call TRBD2 (6 bases). The receptor was isolated from a female donor older than 55 with stage I lung adenocarcinoma. This sample comprised peripheral blood, obtained before any cancer treatment. CDR3 protein: CASTTSSVQITGELFF. The DNA for the CDR3 is TGTGCCAGCACTACCTCTAGCGTTCAGATCACCGGGGAGCTGTTTTTT.